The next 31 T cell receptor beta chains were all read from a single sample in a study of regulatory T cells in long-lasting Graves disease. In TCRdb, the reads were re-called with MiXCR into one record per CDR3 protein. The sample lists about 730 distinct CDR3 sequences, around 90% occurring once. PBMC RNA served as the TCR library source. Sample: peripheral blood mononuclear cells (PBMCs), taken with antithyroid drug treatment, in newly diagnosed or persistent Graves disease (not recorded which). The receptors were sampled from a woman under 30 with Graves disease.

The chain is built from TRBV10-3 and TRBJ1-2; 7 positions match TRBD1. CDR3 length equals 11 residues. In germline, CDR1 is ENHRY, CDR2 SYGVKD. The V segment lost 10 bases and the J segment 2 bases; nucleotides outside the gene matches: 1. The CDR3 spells CATGQNYGYTF. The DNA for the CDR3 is TGTGCCACGGGACAGAACTATGGCTACACCTTC.

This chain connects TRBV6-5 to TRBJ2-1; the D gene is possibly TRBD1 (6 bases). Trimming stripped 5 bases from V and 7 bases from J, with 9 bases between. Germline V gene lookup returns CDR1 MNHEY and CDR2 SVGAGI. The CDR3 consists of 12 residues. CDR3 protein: CASSRGTNEQFF. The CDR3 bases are TGTGCCAGCAGTCGTGGGACAAATGAGCAGTTCTTC.

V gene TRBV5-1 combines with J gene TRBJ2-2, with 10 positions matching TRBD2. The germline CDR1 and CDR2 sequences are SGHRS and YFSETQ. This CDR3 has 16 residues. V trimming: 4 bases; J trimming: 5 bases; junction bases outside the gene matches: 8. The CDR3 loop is CASSPRVAGGTGELFF. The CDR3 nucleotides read TGCGCCAGCAGCCCCCGGGTAGCGGGAGGAACCGGGGAGCTGTTTTTT.

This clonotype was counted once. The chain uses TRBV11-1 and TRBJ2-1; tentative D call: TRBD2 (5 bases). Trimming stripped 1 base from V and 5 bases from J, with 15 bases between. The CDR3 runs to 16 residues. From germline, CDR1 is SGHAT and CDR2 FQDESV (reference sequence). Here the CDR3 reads CASSLDGWRANNEQFF. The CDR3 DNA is TGTGCCAGCAGCTTAGATGGCTGGCGGGCCAACAATGAGCAGTTCTTC.

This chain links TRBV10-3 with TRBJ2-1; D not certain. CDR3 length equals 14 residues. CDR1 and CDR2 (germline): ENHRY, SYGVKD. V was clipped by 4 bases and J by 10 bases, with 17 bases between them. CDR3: CAISGGDVGWEQFF. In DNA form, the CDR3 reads TGTGCCATCAGTGGTGGTGATGTAGGTTGGGAGCAGTTCTTC.

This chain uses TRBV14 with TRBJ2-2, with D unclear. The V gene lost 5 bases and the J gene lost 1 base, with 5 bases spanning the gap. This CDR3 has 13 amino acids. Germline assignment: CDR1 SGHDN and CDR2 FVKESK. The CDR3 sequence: CASSEQNTGELFF. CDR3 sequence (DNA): TGTGCCAGCAGCGAACAGAACACCGGGGAGCTGTTTTTT.

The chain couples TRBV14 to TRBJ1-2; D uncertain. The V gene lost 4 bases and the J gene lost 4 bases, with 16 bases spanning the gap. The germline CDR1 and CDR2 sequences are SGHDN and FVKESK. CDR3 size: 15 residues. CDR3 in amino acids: CASSLGVYGSYGYTF. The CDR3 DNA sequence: TGTGCCAGCAGCCTTGGAGTCTACGGTAGCTATGGCTACACCTTC.

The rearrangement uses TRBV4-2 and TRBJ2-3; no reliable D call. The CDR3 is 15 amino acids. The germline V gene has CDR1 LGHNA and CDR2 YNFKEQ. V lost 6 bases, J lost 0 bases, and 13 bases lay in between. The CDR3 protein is CASSPMRQSTDTQYF. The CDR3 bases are TGTGCCAGCAGTCCTATGCGGCAAAGCACAGATACGCAGTATTTT.

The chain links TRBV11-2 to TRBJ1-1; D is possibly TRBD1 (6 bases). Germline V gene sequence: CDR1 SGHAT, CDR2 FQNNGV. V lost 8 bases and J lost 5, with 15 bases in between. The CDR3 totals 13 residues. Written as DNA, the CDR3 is TGTGCCAGCCTACTCAGGGGTTGGACTGAAGCTTTCTTT. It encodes CASLLRGWTEAFF.

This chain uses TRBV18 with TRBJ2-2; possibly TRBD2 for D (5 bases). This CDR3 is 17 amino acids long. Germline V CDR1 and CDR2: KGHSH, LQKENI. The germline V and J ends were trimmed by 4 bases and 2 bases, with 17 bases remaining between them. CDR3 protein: CASSQLPVGVNTGELFF. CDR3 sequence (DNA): TGTGCCAGCTCACAACTACCTGTCGGGGTTAACACCGGGGAGCTGTTTTTT.

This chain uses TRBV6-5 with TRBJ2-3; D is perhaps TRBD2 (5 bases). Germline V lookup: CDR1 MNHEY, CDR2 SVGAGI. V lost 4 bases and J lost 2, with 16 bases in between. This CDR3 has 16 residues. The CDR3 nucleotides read TGTGCCAGCAGTTCTCCTCTTGGAGGTTACACAGATACGCAGTATTTT. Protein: CASSSPLGGYTDTQYF.

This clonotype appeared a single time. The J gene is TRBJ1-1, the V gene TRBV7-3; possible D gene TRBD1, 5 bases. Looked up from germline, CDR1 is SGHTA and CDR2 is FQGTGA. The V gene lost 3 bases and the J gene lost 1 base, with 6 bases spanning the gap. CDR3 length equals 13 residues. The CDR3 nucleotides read TGTGCCAGCAGCTTTGGGGGGAACACTGAAGCTTTCTTT. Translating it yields CASSFGGNTEAFF.

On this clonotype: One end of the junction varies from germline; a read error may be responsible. CDR3 in amino acids: CASSPATGDGKAF. The CDR3 DNA reads as TGTGCCAGCAGCCCTGCCACAGGGGATGGTAAGGCCTTC. This rearrangement joins TRBV3-1 to TRBJ2-7; 7 bases fit TRBD1. CDR1 and CDR2 (germline): LGHDT, YNNKEL (reference sequence). The CDR3 runs to 13 residues.

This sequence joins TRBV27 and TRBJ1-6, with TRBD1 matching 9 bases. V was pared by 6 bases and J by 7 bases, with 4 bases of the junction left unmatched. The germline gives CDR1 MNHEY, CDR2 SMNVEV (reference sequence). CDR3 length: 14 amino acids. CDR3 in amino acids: CASRGQGWNSPLHF. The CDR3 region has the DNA TGTGCCAGCAGAGGACAGGGGTGGAATTCACCCCTCCACTTT.

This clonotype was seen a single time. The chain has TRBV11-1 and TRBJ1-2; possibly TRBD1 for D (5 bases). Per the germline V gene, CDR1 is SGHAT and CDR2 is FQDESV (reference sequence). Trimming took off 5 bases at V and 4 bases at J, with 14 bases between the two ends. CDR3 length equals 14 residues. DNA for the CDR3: TGTGCCAGCAGCCCCGTCATTGGGGCCTATGGCTACACCTTC. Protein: CASSPVIGAYGYTF.

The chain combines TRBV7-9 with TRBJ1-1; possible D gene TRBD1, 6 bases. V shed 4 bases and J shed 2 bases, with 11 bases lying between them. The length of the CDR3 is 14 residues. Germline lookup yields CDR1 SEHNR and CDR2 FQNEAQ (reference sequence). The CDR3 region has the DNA TGTGCCAGCAGCTACCCGACAGGAAACACTGAAGCTTTCTTT. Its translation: CASSYPTGNTEAFF.

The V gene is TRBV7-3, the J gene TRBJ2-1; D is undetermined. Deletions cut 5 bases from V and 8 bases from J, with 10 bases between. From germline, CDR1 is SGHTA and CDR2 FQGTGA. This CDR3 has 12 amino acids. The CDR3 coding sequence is TGTGCCAGCAGCCCTTCCAGGCATGAGCAGTTCTTC. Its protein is CASSPSRHEQFF.

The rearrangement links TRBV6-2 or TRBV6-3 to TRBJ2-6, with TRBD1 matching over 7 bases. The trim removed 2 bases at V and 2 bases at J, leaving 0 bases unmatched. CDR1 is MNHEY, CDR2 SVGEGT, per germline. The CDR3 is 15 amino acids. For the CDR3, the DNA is TGTGCCAGCAGTTACCAGGGGGCTGGGGCCAACGTCCTGACTTTC. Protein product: CASSYQGAGANVLTF.

The DNA of the CDR3 is TGTGCCATCGGCAGGGAAACAGATACGCAGTATTTT. Protein product: CAIGRETDTQYF. The chain employs TRBV10-3 and TRBJ2-3; D perhaps matches TRBD1 (5 bases). Germline-derived CDR1 and CDR2 are ENHRY and SYGVKD. This CDR3 has 12 amino acids. Trimming left V 8 bases short and J 3 bases short, with 9 bases between.

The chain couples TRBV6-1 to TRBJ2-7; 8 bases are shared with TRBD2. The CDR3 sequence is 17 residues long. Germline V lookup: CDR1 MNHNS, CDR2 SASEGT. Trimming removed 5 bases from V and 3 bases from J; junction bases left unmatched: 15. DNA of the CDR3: TGTGCCAGCAGTAAGAGCGCAACTAGCGGAGCTTTCTACGAGCAGTACTTC. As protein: CASSKSATSGAFYEQYF.

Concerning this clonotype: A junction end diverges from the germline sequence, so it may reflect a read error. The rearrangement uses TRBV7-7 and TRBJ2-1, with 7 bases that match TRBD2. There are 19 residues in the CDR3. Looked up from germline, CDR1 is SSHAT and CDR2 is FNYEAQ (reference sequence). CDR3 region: CASSPSSSGPPFSYNEQFF. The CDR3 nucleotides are TGTGCTAGCAGCCCCTCGAGTAGCGGGCCTCCATTCTCCTACAATGAGCAGTTCTTC.

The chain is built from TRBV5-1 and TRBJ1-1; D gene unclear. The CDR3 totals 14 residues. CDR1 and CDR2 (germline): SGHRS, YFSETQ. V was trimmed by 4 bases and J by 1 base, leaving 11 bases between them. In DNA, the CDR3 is TGCGCCAGCAGCCTTGAGGCCCAGAACACTGAAGCTTTCTTT. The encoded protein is CASSLEAQNTEAFF.

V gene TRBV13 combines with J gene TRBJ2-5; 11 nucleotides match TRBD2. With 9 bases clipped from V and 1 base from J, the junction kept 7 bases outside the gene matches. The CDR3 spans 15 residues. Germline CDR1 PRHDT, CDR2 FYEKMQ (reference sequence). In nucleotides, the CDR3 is TGTGCCAGTAAACTAGCGGGAGAGCCCCAAGAGACCCAGTACTTC. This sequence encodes CASKLAGEPQETQYF.

DNA for the CDR3: TGTGCCAGCAGCTTGGGTCTAAGCTCCTACGAGCAGTACTTC. This gives the protein CASSLGLSSYEQYF. The chain couples TRBV5-6 to TRBJ2-7; the D is unclear. The CDR3 spans 14 residues. The V gene lost 0 bases and the J gene lost 0 bases, with 7 bases spanning the gap. CDR1 SGHDT and CDR2 YYEEEE come from the germline V gene.

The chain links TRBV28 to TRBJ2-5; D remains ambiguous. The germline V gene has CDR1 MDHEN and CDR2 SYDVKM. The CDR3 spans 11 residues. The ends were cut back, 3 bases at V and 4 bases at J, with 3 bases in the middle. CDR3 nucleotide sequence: TGTGCCAGCAGTTTTCGAGAGACCCAGTACTTC. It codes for CASSFRETQYF.

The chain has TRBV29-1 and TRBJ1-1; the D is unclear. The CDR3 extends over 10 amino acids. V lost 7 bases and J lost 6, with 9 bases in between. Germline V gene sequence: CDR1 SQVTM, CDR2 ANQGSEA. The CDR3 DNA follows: TGCAGCGCCTCCGGGGCTGAAGCTTTCTTT. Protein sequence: CSASGAEAFF. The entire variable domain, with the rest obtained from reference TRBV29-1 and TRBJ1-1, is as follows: SAVISQKPSRDICQRGTSLTIQCQVDSQVTMMFWYRQQPGQSLTLIATANQGSEATYESGFVIDKFPISRPNLTFSTLTVSNMSPEDSSIYLCSASGAEAFFGQGTRLTVV.

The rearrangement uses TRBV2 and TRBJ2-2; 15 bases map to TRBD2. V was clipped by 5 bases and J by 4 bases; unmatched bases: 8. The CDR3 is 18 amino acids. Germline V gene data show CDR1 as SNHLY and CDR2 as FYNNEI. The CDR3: CASSPRRTSGRATGELFF. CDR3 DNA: TGTGCCAGCAGTCCCCGCAGGACTAGCGGGAGGGCCACCGGGGAGCTGTTTTTT. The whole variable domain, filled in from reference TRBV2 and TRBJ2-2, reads EPEVTQTPSHQVTQMGQEVILRCVPISNHLYFYWYRQILGQKVEFLVSFYNNEISEKSEIFDDQFSVERPDGSNFTLKIRSTKLEDSAMYFCASSPRRTSGRATGELFFGEGSRLTVL.

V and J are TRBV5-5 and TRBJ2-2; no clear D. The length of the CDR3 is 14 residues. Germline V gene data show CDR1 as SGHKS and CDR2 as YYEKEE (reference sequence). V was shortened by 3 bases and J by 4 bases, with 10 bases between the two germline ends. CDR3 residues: CASSSSPVTGELFF. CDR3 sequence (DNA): TGTGCCAGCAGCTCTTCCCCGGTCACCGGGGAGCTGTTTTTT.

The CDR3 coding sequence is TGTGCCAGCAGCTTAGCCGGGCCGCCAAACATTCAGTACTTC. Translating it yields CASSLAGPPNIQYF. The V and J genes are TRBV7-3 and TRBJ2-4, with D unresolved. CDR1 is SGHTA, CDR2 FQGTGA, per germline. CDR3 length equals 14 residues. The germline V and J ends were trimmed by 2 bases and 6 bases, with 11 bases remaining between them.

CDR3 DNA sequence: TGTGCCAGCAGTTCCCTCCCCCCCGGGACATACTACTTGGAGACCCAGTACTTC. It translates to CASSSLPPGTYYLETQYF. The gene calls are TRBV6-5 and TRBJ2-5; perhaps TRBD1 as D (6 bases). Germline V gene sequence: CDR1 MNHEY, CDR2 SVGAGI. The CDR3 spans 18 residues. V was clipped by 4 bases and J by 5 bases, with 26 bases between them.

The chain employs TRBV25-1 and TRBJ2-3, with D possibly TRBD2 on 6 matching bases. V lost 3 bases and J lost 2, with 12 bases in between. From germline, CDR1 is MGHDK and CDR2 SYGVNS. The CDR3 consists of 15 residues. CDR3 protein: CASSEGWDFTDTQYF. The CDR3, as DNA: TGTGCCAGCAGTGAGGGGTGGGACTTCACAGATACGCAGTATTTT.